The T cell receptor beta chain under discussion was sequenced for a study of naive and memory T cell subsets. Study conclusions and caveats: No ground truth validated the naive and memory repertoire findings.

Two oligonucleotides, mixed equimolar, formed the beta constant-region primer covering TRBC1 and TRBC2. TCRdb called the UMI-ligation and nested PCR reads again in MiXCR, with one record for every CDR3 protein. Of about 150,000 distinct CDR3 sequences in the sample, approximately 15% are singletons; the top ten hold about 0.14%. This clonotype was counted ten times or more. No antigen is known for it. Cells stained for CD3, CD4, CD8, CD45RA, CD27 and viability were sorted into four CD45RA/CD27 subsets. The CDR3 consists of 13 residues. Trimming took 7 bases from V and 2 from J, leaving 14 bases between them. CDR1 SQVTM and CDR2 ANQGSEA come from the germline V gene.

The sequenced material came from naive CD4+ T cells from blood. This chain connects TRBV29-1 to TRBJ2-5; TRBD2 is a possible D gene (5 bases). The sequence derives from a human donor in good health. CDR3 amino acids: CSAAEADQETQYF. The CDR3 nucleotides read TGCAGCGCCGCGGAGGCGGATCAAGAGACCCAGTACTTC.